The 26 T cell receptor beta chains below come from one sample, sequenced in a study of STAT3 mutations in large granular lymphocyte leukemia. The antigens for these receptors are not known. Assay used: immunoSEQ multiplex PCR; TCRdb lists only in-frame clones, some missing. This sample has several thousand clones, with approximately 57% found just once. Study conclusions and caveats: At least one immunodominant TCR beta clonotype appeared in every T-cell large granular lymphocyte leukemia patient.

The sample comprised peripheral blood mononuclear cells. The receptors derive from a boy aged 5-17 years with T-cell large granular lymphocyte leukemia. Some clones in this sample may be carry-over from other donors' samples.

The chain uses TRBV30 and TRBJ2-3; 7 nucleotides match TRBD2. Trimming took 6 bases from V and 7 from J; bases not matched to a gene: 16. CDR1 is GTSNPN, CDR2 SVGIG, per germline (reference sequence). This CDR3 region has 15 residues. The CDR3 reads CACLVSGLGGNTQYF. The CDR3 DNA reads as TGTGCCTGCCTCGTTAGCGGATTGGGGGGGAATACGCAGTATTTT.

This clone has just one count. The rearrangement uses TRBV12-5 and TRBJ2-7; D may be TRBD2 (5 bases). CDR1 LGHNT and CDR2 FRNRAP come from the germline V gene. The CDR3 contains 15 residues. V shed 7 bases and J shed 4 bases, with 20 bases lying between them. In DNA, the CDR3 is TGTGCTAGTGCCCCGATCGGGAATCCCCTTTACGAGCAGTACTTC. It is translated as CASAPIGNPLYEQYF. Filled out from reference TRBV12-5 and TRBJ2-7, the complete variable domain reads DARVTQTPRHKVTEMGQEVTMRCQPILGHNTVFWYRQTMMQGLELLAYFRNRAPLDDSGMPKDRFSAEMPDATLATLKIQPSEPRDSAVYFCASAPIGNPLYEQYFGPGTRLTVT.

This clone showed up just a few times. The gene calls are TRBV4-3 and TRBJ1-2; a weak D match, TRBD1 (6 bases). There are 13 residues in the CDR3. Germline CDR1 and CDR2: LGHNA and YSLEER. V was clipped by 1 base and J by 9 bases, with 12 bases between them. CDR3 DNA sequence: TGCGCCAGCAGCCAAGGGGGGCAGGCCAGCTACACCTTC. This gives the protein CASSQGGQASYTF.

This clone turned up a few times. The rearrangement joins TRBV30 to TRBJ2-1; 9 bases map to TRBD2. There are 15 residues in the CDR3. Trimming at V came to 1 base and at J to 8 bases, leaving 9 bases not matched to a gene. Looked up from germline, CDR1 is GTSNPN and CDR2 is SVGIG (reference sequence). The DNA of the CDR3 is TGTGCCTGGAGTGGCGGGGGGGCTTTTCCGTATGAGCAGTTCTTC. Its protein is CAWSGGGAFPYEQFF.

V gene TRBV28 combines with J gene TRBJ2-7; D perhaps matches TRBD1 (5 bases). The CDR3 is 13 residues long. Germline V gene lookup returns CDR1 MDHEN and CDR2 SYDVKM. V was cut by 7 bases and J by 7 bases, with 17 bases left in between. In nucleotides, the CDR3 is TGTGCCAGCAACAGGCAGCATGTTAAAGAGCAGTACTTC. Translation: CASNRQHVKEQYF.

This clone has just one count. The chain couples TRBV29-1 to TRBJ1-1; TRBD1 might be the D (6 bases). The CDR3 has 12 amino acids. Trimming took 2 bases from V and 8 from J, leaving 12 bases between them. Germline CDR1 is SQVTM and CDR2 is ANQGSEA. The CDR3, as DNA: TGCAGCGTTGAAAAAGGAGGGGGGGAAGCTTTCTTT. Its protein is CSVEKGGGEAFF.

The CDR3 DNA reads as TGTGCCAGCAGTGATACCCCGGACAGGGGAAACACCATATATTTT. Translating it yields CASSDTPDRGNTIYF. The chain recombines TRBV25-1 with TRBJ1-3; 7 bases match TRBD1. In germline, CDR1 is MGHDK, CDR2 SYGVNS. The V and J ends lost 3 bases and 4 bases, in that order; junction bases with no gene match: 6. The CDR3 totals 15 residues.

The chain employs TRBV29-1 and TRBJ2-7, with TRBD2 matching over 8 bases. The trim removed 4 bases at V and 4 bases at J, leaving 6 bases unmatched. This CDR3 spans 13 amino acids. Per germline, CDR1 SQVTM and CDR2 ANQGSEA. CDR3 bases: TGCAGCGTTGTACTAGCGGAAAAATACGAGCAGTACTTC. Residues: CSVVLAEKYEQYF.

This clone turned up a few times. The chain employs TRBV6-5 and TRBJ1-1; D is perhaps TRBD1 (6 bases). The V gene's germline CDR1 is MNHEY and CDR2 SVGAGI. V gave up 3 bases and J gave up 1 base, with 12 bases separating them. The CDR3 has 15 residues. Here the CDR3 DNA reads TGTGCCAGCAGTTATTCTTGGACAGCGAACACTGAAGCTTTCTTT. It codes for CASSYSWTANTEAFF.

The chain employs TRBV18 and TRBJ2-7; D gene ambiguous. Germline lookup yields CDR1 KGHSH and CDR2 LQKENI. The CDR3 covers 12 residues. The V and J ends lost 6 bases and 7 bases respectively, with 13 bases between them. CDR3 protein: CASSYGALEQYF. In DNA, the CDR3 is TGTGCCAGCTCTTACGGCGCCTTGGAGCAGTACTTC.

The chain carries TRBV25-1 and TRBJ2-5; D possibly corresponds to TRBD2 (7 bases). This CDR3 is built from 15 residues. Trimming removed 2 bases from V and 5 bases from J, with 15 bases in between. CDR1 MGHDK and CDR2 SYGVNS come from the germline V gene. The CDR3 nucleotides read TGTGCCAGCAGTGAAACGGGGGGCACTGGGGAGACCCAGTACTTC. Protein sequence: CASSETGGTGETQYF.

This clone was recorded a few times. The J gene is TRBJ2-7, the V gene TRBV5-4; D call uncertain. V lost 0 bases, J lost 3 bases, and 1 base lay in between. The germline CDR1 and CDR2 sequences are SGHNT and YYREEE (reference sequence). The CDR3 runs 11 residues. CDR3 DNA sequence: TGTGCCAGCAGCTTGGACTACGAGCAGTACTTC. Translating gives CASSLDYEQYF.

CDR3: CASSPKVGYTF. CDR3 nucleotide sequence: TGTGCCAGCTCACCAAAGGTTGGCTACACCTTC. The chain uses TRBV18 and TRBJ1-2, with D hard to call. Per germline, CDR1 KGHSH and CDR2 LQKENI. This CDR3 spans 11 amino acids. V was pared by 2 bases and J by 7 bases, with 5 bases between.

V gene TRBV18 combines with J gene TRBJ1-2, with 7 bases aligning to TRBD1. This CDR3 is built from 11 residues. Germline CDR1 KGHSH, CDR2 LQKENI. Losses at the gene ends were 5 bases for V and 8 bases for J; bases not matched to a gene: 2. The CDR3 is CASSTGDGYTF. The CDR3 DNA follows: TGTGCCAGCTCAACAGGGGACGGCTACACCTTC.

This chain uses TRBV7-9 with TRBJ1-2, with a possible D match to TRBD1 (5 bases). Germline V gene data show CDR1 as SEHNR and CDR2 as FQNEAQ (reference sequence). The CDR3 is made up of 13 amino acids. Trimming took 4 bases from V and 7 from J, leaving 13 bases between them. CDR3 in amino acids: CASSYDSQAGYTF. The CDR3 DNA follows: TGTGCCAGCAGCTATGACAGTCAGGCTGGCTACACCTTC.

The chain couples TRBV30 to TRBJ1-1; D perhaps matches TRBD1 (6 bases). Per the germline V gene, CDR1 is GTSNPN and CDR2 is SVGIG (reference sequence). The CDR3 length is 16 residues. Trimming removed 1 base at V and 1 base at J, with 16 bases between. The CDR3 DNA follows: TGTGCCTGGAGTGCCCTAGGGGGGGAGGAGAACACTGAAGCTTTCTTT. Its translation: CAWSALGGEENTEAFF.

The rearrangement uses TRBV30 and TRBJ2-7; 8 nucleotides align to TRBD2. V trimming: 4 bases; J trimming: 5 bases; junction bases outside the gene matches: 7. CDR3 length: 13 amino acids. In germline, CDR1 is GTSNPN, CDR2 SVGIG (reference sequence). CDR3 sequence (DNA): TGTGCCTGGAACCTCGGGGGGGCCCACGAGCAGTACTTC. Its protein is CAWNLGGAHEQYF.

This rearrangement joins TRBV5-6 to TRBJ1-2; TRBD1 matches 9 bases. The CDR3 extends over 19 amino acids. The J segment lost 6 bases and the V segment lost 0 bases, leaving 18 bases of the junction unmatched. CDR1 SGHDT and CDR2 YYEEEE come from the germline V gene. The CDR3 DNA is TGTGCCAGCAGCTTGGAGGCCCGGTGGACAACAGGGGGCGAGGATGGCTACACCTTC. Amino acids: CASSLEARWTTGGEDGYTF.

This clone was seen a few times. This chain uses TRBV11-2 with TRBJ2-7; D perhaps matches TRBD2 (5 bases). V shed 1 base and J shed 1 base, with 14 bases lying between them. CDR1 and CDR2 (germline): SGHAT, FQNNGV. CDR3 length: 16 amino acids. This CDR3 is CASSLVGGTESYEQYF. As DNA, the CDR3 is TGTGCCAGCAGCTTAGTAGGAGGAACGGAGTCCTACGAGCAGTACTTC.

This clone was seen a few times. This chain connects TRBV5-6 to TRBJ1-5; no clear D. Trimming removed 0 bases from V and 9 bases from J, with 7 bases in between. This CDR3 region has 12 residues. Germline CDR1 reads SGHDT; CDR2 reads YYEEEE. The CDR3 is CASSLGRMPQHF. The CDR3 nucleotides are TGTGCCAGCAGCTTGGGCCGGATGCCCCAGCATTTT. Full variable domain (remainder filled in from reference TRBV5-6 and TRBJ1-5): DAGVTQSPTHLIKTRGQQVTLRCSPKSGHDTVSWYQQALGQGPQFIFQYYEEEERQRGNFPDRFSGHQFPNYSSELNVNALLLGDSALYLCASSLGRMPQHFGDGTRLSIL.

By proportion, this clone is medium-sized. V usage is TRBV5-4 and J usage is TRBJ1-6; TRBD1 matches 9 bases. The V segment lost 0 bases and the J segment 9 bases; nucleotides outside the gene matches: 1. This CDR3 has 14 amino acids. The germline V gene has CDR1 SGHNT and CDR2 YYREEE (reference sequence). Here the CDR3 reads CASSLDRGRSPLHF. The CDR3 DNA follows: TGTGCCAGCAGCTTGGACAGGGGGCGTTCACCCCTCCACTTT.

This chain uses TRBV9 with TRBJ1-2, with D maybe TRBD1 (6 bases). CDR1 SGDLS and CDR2 YYNGEE come from the germline V gene. This CDR3 spans 15 amino acids. Deletions cut 0 bases from V and 4 bases from J, with 13 bases between. CDR3 in DNA: TGTGCCAGCAGCGTAGGGGGGGGGCCTCTCTATGGCTACACCTTC. The encoded protein is CASSVGGGPLYGYTF. The variable domain in full, completed from reference TRBV9 and TRBJ1-2, reads DSGVTQTPKHLITATGQRVTLRCSPRSGDLSVYWYQQSLDQGLQFLIQYYNGEERAKGNILERFSAQQFPDLHSELNLSSLELGDSALYFCASSVGGGPLYGYTFGSGTRLTVV.

This clone occurred a few times. This rearrangement joins TRBV7-3 to TRBJ2-7, with TRBD2 identical over 13 bases. CDR1 is SGHTA and CDR2 is FQGTGA in the germline V gene. CDR3 length equals 14 residues. Unmatched junction bases numbered 4, after V lost 5 bases and J lost 6 bases. The CDR3 loop reads CASSTGLAGSEQYF. The DNA of the CDR3 is TGTGCCAGCAGCACGGGACTAGCGGGAAGCGAGCAGTACTTC.

V gene TRBV4-1 combines with J gene TRBJ1-2; no clear D. The germline CDR1 and CDR2 sequences are MGHRA and YSYEKL. The CDR3 totals 13 residues. V lost 4 bases and J lost 3, with 9 bases in between. CDR3 sequence (DNA): TGCGCCAGCAGCCCGGAAACCGACTATGGCTACACCTTC. It codes for CASSPETDYGYTF.

The chain combines TRBV7-9 with TRBJ2-3; TRBD2 matches at 7 bases. The CDR3 extends over 17 amino acids. The V gene's germline CDR1 is SEHNR and CDR2 FQNEAQ (reference sequence). The J segment lost 0 bases and the V segment lost 4 bases, leaving 10 bases of the junction unmatched. The CDR3 here is CASSSPLSGASTDTQYF. The DNA for the CDR3 is TGTGCCAGCAGCTCGCCGCTAAGCGGGGCAAGCACAGATACGCAGTATTTT.

DNA of the CDR3: TGCGCCAGCAGCGCGGGACTAGATGGAGATACGCAGTATTTT. Translated: CASSAGLDGDTQYF. The chain joins TRBV5-1 to TRBJ2-3; 8 bases are shared with TRBD2. V lost 4 bases, J lost 5 bases, and 6 bases stayed unmatched. Germline CDR1 and CDR2: SGHRS and YFSETQ. The CDR3 contains 14 residues.